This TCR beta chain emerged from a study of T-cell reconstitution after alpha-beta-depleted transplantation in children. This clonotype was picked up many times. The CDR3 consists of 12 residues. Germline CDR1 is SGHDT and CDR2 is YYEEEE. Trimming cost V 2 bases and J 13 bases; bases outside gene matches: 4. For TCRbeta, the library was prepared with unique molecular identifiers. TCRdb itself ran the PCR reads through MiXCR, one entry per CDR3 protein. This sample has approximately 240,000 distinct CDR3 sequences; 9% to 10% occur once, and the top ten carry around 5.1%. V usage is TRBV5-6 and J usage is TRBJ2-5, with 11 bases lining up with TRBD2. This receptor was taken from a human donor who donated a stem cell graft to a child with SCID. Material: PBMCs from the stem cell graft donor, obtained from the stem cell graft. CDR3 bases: TGTGCCAGCAGCTTACGACTAGCGGGGCGGTACTTC. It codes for CASSLRLAGRYF.